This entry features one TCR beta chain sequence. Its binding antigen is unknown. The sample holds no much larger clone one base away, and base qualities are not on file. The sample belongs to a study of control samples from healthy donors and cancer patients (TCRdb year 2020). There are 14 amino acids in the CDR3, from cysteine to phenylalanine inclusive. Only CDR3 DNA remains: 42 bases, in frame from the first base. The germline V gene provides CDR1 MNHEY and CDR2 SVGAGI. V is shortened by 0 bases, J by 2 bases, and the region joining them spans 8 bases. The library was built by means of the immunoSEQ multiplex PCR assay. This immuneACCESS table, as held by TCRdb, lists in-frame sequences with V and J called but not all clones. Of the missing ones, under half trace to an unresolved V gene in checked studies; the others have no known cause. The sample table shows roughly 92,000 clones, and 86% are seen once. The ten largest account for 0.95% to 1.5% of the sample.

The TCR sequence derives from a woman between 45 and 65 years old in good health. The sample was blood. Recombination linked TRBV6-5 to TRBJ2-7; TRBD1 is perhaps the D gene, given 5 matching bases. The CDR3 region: CASSYSAGPYEQYF. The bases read TGTGCCAGCAGTTACTCAGCAGGGCCCTACGAGCAGTACTTC.